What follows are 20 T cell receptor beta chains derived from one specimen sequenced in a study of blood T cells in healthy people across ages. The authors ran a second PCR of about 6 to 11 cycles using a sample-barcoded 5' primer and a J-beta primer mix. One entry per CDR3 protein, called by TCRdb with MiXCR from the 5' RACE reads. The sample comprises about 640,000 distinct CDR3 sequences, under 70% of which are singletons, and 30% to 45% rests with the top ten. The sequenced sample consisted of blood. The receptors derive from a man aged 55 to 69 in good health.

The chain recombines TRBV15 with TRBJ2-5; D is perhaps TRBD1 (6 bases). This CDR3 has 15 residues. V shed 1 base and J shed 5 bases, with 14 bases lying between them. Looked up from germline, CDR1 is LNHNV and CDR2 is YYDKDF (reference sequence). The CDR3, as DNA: TGTGCCACCAGCAGAGCAAGACAGGAGTGGGAGACCCAGTACTTC. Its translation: CATSRARQEWETQYF.

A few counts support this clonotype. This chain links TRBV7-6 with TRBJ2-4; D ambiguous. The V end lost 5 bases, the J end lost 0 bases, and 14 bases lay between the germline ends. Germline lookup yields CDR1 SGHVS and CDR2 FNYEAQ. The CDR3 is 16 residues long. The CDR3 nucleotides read TGTGCCAGCAGCCCTGGCCGCCTCCTAGCCAAAAACATTCAGTACTTC. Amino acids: CASSPGRLLAKNIQYF.

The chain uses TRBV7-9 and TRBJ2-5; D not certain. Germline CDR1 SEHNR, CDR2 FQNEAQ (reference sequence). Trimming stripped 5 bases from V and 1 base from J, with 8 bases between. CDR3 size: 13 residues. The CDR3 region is CASSHLPQETQYF. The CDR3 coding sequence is TGTGCCAGCAGCCATCTCCCCCAAGAGACCCAGTACTTC.

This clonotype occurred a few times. The CDR3 loop is CASSFRSLSYNEQFF. The CDR3 coding sequence is TGTGCCAGCAGTTTTCGCTCCCTCTCCTACAATGAGCAGTTCTTC. The chain has TRBV28 and TRBJ2-1; D gene unclear. The germline V and J ends were trimmed by 3 bases and 0 bases, with 9 bases remaining between them. The CDR3 contains 15 residues. Per germline, CDR1 MDHEN and CDR2 SYDVKM.

CDR3 coding DNA: TGTGCCAGCAGAGTTGGGGGGACCGGGGAGCTGTTTTTT. Its translation: CASRVGGTGELFF. J is TRBJ2-2 and V is TRBV12-3 or TRBV12-4; D perhaps matches TRBD2 (6 bases). The CDR3 has 13 amino acids. Trimming removed 6 bases at V and 5 bases at J, with 10 bases between.

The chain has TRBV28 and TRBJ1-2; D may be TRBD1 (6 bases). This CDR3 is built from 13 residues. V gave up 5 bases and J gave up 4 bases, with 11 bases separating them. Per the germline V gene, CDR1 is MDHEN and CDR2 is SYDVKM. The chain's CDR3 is CASSTGSAYGYTF. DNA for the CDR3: TGTGCCAGCAGTACAGGGTCGGCCTATGGCTACACCTTC.

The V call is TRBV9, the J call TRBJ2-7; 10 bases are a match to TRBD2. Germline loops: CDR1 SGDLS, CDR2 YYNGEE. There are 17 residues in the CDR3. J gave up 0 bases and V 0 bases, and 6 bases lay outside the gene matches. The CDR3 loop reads CASSVAAVAGGSYEQYF. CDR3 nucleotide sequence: TGTGCCAGCAGCGTAGCTGCTGTAGCGGGGGGCTCCTACGAGCAGTACTTC. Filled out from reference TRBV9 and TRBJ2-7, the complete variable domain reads DSGVTQTPKHLITATGQRVTLRCSPRSGDLSVYWYQQSLDQGLQFLIQYYNGEERAKGNILERFSAQQFPDLHSELNLSSLELGDSALYFCASSVAAVAGGSYEQYFGPGTRLTVT.

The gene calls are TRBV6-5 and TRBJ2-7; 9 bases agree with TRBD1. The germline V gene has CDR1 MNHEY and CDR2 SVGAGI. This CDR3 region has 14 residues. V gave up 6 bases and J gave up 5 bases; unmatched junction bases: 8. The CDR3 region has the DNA TGTGCCAGCAGCCGGGACAGGGTATTTGACGAGCAGTACTTC. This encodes CASSRDRVFDEQYF.

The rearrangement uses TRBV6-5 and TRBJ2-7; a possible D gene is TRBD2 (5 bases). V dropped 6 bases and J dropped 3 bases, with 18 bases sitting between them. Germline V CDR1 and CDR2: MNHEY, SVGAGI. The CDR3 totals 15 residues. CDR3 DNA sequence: TGTGCCAGCAGCTGGCTTGGGCCGGGATTCTACGAGCAGTACTTC. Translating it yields CASSWLGPGFYEQYF.

Here the CDR3 reads CASSPTTSGGQETQYF. In DNA, the CDR3 is TGTGCCAGCAGTCCCACCACTAGCGGGGGTCAAGAGACCCAGTACTTC. The gene calls are TRBV28 and TRBJ2-5; TRBD2 matches at 11 bases. The CDR3 runs to 16 residues. The trim removed 5 bases at V and 2 bases at J, leaving 7 bases unmatched. Germline V gene data show CDR1 as MDHEN and CDR2 as SYDVKM. Looking up the rest from reference TRBV28 and TRBJ2-5 gives the full variable domain: DVKVTQSSRYLVKRTGEKVFLECVQDMDHENMFWYRQDPGLGLRLIYFSYDVKMKEKGDIPEGYSVSREKKERFSLILESASTNQTSMYLCASSPTTSGGQETQYFGPGTRLLVL.

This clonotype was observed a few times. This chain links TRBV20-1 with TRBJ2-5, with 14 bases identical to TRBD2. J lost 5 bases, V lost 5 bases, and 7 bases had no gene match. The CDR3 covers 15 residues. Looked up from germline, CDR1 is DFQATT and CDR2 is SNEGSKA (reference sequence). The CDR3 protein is CSAPTSGGADETQYF. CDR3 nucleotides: TGCAGTGCTCCGACTAGCGGGGGGGCCGATGAGACCCAGTACTTC.

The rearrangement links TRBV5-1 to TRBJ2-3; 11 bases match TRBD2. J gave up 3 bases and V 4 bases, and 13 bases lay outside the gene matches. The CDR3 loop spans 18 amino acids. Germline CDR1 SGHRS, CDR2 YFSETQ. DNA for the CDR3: TGCGCCAGCAGCCCGAGACTAGCGGGGTTCTTTATGACAGATACGCAGTATTTT. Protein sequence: CASSPRLAGFFMTDTQYF.

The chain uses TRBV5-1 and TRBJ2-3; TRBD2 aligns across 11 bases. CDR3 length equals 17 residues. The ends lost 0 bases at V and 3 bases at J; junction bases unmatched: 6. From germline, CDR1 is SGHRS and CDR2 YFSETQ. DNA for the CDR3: TGCGCCAGCAGCTTGGTAGCGGGGGGGCTTTCAACAGATACGCAGTATTTT. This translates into CASSLVAGGLSTDTQYF.

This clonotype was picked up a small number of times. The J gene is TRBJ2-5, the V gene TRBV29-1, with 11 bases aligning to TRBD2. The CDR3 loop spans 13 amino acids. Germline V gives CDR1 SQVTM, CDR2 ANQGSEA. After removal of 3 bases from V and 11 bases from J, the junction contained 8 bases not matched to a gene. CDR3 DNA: TGCAGCGTTGAGACTAGCGGGGTAGGGGAGCAGTACTTC. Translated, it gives CSVETSGVGEQYF.

The CDR3 DNA is TGTGCCAGCAGCTTAGCCCCAGGAACCTACGAGCAGTACTTC. Its translation: CASSLAPGTYEQYF. This chain uses TRBV7-2 with TRBJ2-7, with D unresolved. Germline V CDR1 and CDR2: SGHTA, FQGNSA. Trimming removed 0 bases from V and 2 bases from J, with 8 bases in between. CDR3 length equals 14 residues.

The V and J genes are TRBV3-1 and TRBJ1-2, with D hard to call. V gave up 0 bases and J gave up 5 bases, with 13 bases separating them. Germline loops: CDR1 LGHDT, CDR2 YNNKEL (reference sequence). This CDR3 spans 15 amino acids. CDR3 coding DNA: TGTGCCAGCAGCCAAGATCGAGGCACCCCGTATGGCTACACCTTC. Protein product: CASSQDRGTPYGYTF.

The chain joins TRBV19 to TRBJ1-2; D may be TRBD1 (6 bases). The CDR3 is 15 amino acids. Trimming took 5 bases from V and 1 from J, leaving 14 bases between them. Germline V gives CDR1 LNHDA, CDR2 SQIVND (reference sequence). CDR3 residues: CASSRNCRGNYGYTF. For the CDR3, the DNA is TGTGCCAGTAGTCGCAACTGCAGGGGTAACTATGGCTACACCTTC.

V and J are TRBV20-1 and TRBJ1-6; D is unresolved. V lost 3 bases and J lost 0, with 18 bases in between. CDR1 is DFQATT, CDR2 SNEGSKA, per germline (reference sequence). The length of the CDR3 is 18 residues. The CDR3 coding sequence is TGCAGTGCTAGGAGGGTACTCCTCTCAGCCTCCTATAATTCACCCCTCCACTTT. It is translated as CSARRVLLSASYNSPLHF.

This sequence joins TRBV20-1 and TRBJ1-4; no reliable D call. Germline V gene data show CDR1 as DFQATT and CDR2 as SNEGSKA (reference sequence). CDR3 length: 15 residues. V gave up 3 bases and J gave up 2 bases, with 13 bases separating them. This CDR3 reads CSARSPVFTNEKLFF. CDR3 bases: TGCAGTGCTAGGTCCCCTGTGTTTACTAATGAAAAACTGTTTTTT.

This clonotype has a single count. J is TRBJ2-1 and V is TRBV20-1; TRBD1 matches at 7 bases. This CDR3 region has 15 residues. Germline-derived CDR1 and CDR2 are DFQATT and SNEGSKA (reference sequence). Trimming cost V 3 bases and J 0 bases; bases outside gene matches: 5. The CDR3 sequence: CSASRQGYSYNEQFF. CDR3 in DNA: TGCAGTGCTAGCAGACAGGGTTACTCCTACAATGAGCAGTTCTTC.